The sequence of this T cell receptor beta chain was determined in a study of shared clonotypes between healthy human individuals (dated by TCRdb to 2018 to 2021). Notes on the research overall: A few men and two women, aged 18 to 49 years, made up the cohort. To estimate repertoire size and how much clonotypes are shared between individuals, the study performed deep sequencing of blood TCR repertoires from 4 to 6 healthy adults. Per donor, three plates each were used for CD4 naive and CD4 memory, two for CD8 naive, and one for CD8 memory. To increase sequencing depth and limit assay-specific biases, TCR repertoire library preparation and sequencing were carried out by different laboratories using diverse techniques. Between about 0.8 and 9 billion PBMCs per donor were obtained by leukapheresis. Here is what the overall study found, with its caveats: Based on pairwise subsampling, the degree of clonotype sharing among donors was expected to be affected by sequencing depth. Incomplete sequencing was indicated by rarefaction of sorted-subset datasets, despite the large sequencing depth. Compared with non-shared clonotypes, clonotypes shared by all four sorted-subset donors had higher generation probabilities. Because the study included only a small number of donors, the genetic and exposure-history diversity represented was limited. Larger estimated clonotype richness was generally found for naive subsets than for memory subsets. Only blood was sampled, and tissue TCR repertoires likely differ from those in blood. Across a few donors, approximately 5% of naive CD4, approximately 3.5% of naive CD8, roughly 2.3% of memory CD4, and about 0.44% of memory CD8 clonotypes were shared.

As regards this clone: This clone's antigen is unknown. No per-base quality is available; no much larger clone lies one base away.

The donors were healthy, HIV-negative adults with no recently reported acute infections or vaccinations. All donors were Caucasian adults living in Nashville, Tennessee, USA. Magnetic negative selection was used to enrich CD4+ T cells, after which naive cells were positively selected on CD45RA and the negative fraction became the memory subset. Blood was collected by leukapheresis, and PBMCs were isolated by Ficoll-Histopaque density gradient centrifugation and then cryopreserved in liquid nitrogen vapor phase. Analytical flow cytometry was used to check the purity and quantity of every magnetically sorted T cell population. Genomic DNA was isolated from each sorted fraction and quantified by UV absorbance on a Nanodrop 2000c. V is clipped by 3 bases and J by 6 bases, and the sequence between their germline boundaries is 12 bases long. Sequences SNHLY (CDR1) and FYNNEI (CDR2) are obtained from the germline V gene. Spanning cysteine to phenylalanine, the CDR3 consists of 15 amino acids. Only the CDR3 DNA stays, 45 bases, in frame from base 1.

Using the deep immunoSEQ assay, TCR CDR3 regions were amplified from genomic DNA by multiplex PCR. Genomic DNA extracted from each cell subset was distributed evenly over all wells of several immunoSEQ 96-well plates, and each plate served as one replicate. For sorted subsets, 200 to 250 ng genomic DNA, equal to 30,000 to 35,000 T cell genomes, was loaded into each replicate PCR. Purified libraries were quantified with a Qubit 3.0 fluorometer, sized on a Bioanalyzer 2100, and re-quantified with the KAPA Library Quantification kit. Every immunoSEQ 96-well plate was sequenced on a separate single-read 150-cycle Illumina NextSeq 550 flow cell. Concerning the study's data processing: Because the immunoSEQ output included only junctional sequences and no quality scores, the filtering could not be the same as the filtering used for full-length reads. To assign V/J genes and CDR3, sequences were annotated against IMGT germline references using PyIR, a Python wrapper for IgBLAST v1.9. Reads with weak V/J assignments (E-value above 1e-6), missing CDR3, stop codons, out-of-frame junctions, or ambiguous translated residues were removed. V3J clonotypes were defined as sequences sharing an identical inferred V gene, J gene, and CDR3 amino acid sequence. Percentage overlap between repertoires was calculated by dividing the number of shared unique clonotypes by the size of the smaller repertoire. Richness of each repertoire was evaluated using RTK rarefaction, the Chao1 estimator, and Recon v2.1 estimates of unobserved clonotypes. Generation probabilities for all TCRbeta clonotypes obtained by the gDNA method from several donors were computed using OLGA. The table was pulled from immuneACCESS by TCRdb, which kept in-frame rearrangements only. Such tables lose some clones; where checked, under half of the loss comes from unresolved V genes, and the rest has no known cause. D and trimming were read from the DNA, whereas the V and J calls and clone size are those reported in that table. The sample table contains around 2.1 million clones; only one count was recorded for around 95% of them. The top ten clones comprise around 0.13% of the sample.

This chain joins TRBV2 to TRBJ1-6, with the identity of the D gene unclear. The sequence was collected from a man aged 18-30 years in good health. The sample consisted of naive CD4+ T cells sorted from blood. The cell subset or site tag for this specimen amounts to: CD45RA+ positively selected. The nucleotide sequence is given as TGTGCCAGCAGTGAGCAGGCGACCTCTAATTCACCCCTCCACTTT. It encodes CASSEQATSNSPLHF.